Detailed here is one T cell receptor beta chain. Antigen specificity is unknown. This entry comes from a study of T cell responses to AZD1222 COVID-19 vaccine. Study-wide points: Spike-specific TCR breadth and depth went up after people got two AZD1222 doses. There were mostly white British donors and more females than males, and clonal diversity was possibly underestimated.

Sequenced by immunoSEQ multiplex PCR; TCRdb stores in-frame clones only, minus some. Seen here are about 120,000 clones, about 85% observed once, and the top ten hold 2.5% to 3.5%. Germline V lookup: CDR1 SEHNR, CDR2 FQNEAQ (reference sequence). This CDR3 comprises 15 residues. V dropped 1 base and J dropped 3 bases, with 10 bases sitting between them. The V gene is TRBV7-9, the J gene TRBJ2-1; TRBD1 is a possible D gene (6 bases). The clonotype comes from an adult who received the AZD1222 COVID-19 vaccine. The sequences come from peripheral blood, collected 28 days after the second AZD1222 dose. The CDR3 DNA reads TGTGCCAGCAGCTTAGTGCAGGGGTTCTACAATGAGCAGTTCTTC. Amino acids: CASSLVQGFYNEQFF.